The 10 T cell receptor beta chains listed next were all sequenced from one sample in a study of CD8 T cells in Susac syndrome. RNA, at roughly 0.5 to 1 ug, was reverse transcribed with random hexamers. TCRdb re-derived calls from the immunoSEQ multiplex PCR reads in MiXCR, one entry per CDR3 protein. Of 150,000 to 200,000 distinct CDR3 sequences in the sample, approximately 94% were seen once. Sequencing used CD4+ T cells from PBMCs. These receptors were obtained from a human donor with multiple sclerosis.

This sequence joins TRBV3-1 and TRBJ2-1, with D perhaps given as TRBD1 or TRBD2 (5 bases each). The CDR3 runs to 18 residues. Germline assignment: CDR1 LGHDT and CDR2 YNNKEL (reference sequence). V lost 0 bases and J 0 bases, leaving 15 bases between the germline ends. The CDR3 DNA reads as TGTGCCAGCAGCCAAGATCTGGGGGACGTCAACTCCTACAATGAGCAGTTCTTC. This translates into CASSQDLGDVNSYNEQFF.

CDR3 sequence reads: CAWSPSWGSWNTEAFF. CDR3 sequence (DNA): TGTGCCTGGAGTCCCAGCTGGGGGAGCTGGAACACTGAAGCTTTCTTT. V usage is TRBV30 and J usage is TRBJ1-1; possibly TRBD1 for D (5 bases). CDR1 is GTSNPN and CDR2 is SVGIG in the germline V gene (reference sequence). This CDR3 is 16 amino acids long. Trimming took 2 bases from V and 1 from J, leaving 17 bases between them. Based on the CDR3 plus reference TRBV30 and TRBJ1-1, the full variable domain is SQTIHQWPATLVQPVGSPLSLECTVEGTSNPNLYWYRQAAGRGLQLLFYSVGIGQISSEVPQNLSASRPQDRQFILSSKKLLLSDSGFYLCAWSPSWGSWNTEAFFGQGTRLTVV.

The gene calls are TRBV29-1 and TRBJ1-2, with D possibly TRBD1 on 5 matching bases. Germline CDR1 is SQVTM and CDR2 is ANQGSEA. This CDR3 is 17 amino acids long. V lost 4 bases and J 7 bases, leaving 28 bases between the germline ends. The CDR3 here is CSVGRFDSTPSRVGYTF. CDR3 DNA: TGCAGCGTTGGTCGATTCGATTCGACACCCTCCAGGGTTGGCTACACCTTC.

The V and J genes are TRBV29-1 and TRBJ2-3, with 11 nucleotides matching TRBD2. Germline V gene lookup returns CDR1 SQVTM and CDR2 ANQGSEA. The CDR3 sequence is 14 residues long. Trimming removed 7 bases from V and 5 bases from J; junction bases left unmatched: 8. In DNA, the CDR3 is TGCAGCGCAGATAGCGGGAGGGCCATAGATACGCAGTATTTT. Translating it yields CSADSGRAIDTQYF.

This chain joins TRBV4-2 and TRBJ2-7; TRBD2 matches at 7 bases. Germline V gene lookup returns CDR1 LGHNA and CDR2 YNFKEQ. V trimming: 2 bases; J trimming: 7 bases; junction bases outside the gene matches: 5. CDR3 length: 13 residues. The CDR3 sequence: CASSQRTSWEQYF. The CDR3 coding sequence is TGTGCCAGCAGCCAAAGGACTAGTTGGGAGCAGTACTTC.

The chain joins TRBV20-1 to TRBJ1-1, with no clear D. CDR1 and CDR2 from the germline V gene are DFQATT and SNEGSKA (reference sequence). CDR3 length: 11 amino acids. With 4 bases removed from V and 4 bases from J, the gap between germline ends came to 7 bases. CDR3 sequence reads: CSAIRTTEAFF. DNA for the CDR3: TGCAGTGCTATTAGGACCACTGAAGCTTTCTTT.

V and J are TRBV12-3 or TRBV12-4 and TRBJ1-1; maybe TRBD1 (5 bases). Between the trimmed V and J ends, which lost 3 bases and 10 bases, there was a span of 9 bases. The CDR3 runs to 11 residues. CDR3 amino acids: CASSLGGGAFF. The CDR3 DNA follows: TGTGCCAGCAGTTTGGGGGGTGGAGCTTTCTTT.

This clonotype was seen a single time. CDR3 amino acids: CASSPLYDNEQFF. As DNA, the CDR3 is TGTGCCAGCAGCCCTTTATACGACAATGAGCAGTTCTTC. The chain couples TRBV9 to TRBJ2-1; D is ambiguous. The CDR3 contains 13 residues. The V gene lost 4 bases and the J gene lost 5 bases, with 10 bases spanning the gap. Germline V CDR1 and CDR2: SGDLS, YYNGEE.

In its sample, this clonotype was seen once. The chain has TRBV20-1 and TRBJ2-1, with 7 bases aligning to TRBD1. Trimming cost V 4 bases and J 4 bases; bases outside gene matches: 7. The CDR3 loop spans 14 amino acids. The germline V gene has CDR1 DFQATT and CDR2 SNEGSKA (reference sequence). CDR3 sequence: CSAIPGQPYNEQFF. The CDR3 DNA sequence: TGCAGTGCTATACCGGGACAGCCATACAATGAGCAGTTCTTC.

This chain joins TRBV12-3 or TRBV12-4 and TRBJ2-3, with TRBD2 as a possible D gene (6 bases). V lost 7 bases, J lost 8 bases, and 10 bases lay in between. CDR3 length equals 11 residues. DNA of the CDR3: TGTGCCAGCATGTTTAGCGGTACGCAGTATTTT. The encoded protein is CASMFSGTQYF.